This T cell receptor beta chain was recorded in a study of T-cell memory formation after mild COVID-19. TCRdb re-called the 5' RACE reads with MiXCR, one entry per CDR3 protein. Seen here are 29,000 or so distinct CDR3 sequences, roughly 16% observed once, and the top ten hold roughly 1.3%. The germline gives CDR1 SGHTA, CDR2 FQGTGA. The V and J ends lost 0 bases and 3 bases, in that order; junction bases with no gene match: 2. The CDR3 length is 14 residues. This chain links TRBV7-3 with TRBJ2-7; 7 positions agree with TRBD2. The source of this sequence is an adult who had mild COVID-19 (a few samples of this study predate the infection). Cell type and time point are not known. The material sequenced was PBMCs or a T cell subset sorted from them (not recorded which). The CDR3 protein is CASSLTGGSYEQYF. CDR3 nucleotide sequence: TGTGCCAGCAGCTTAACGGGGGGGAGCTACGAGCAGTACTTC.